This T cell receptor beta chain stems from a study of T cells in Graves' hyperthyroidism and ophthalmopathy. Findings and caveats of the study: Ophthalmopathy was identified by the model a median approximately 6.4 months ahead of onset.

Regions amplified from RNA transcripts were the TCR beta CDR3 regions. TCR CDR3 underwent first-round RT-PCR with the HTBI primer set. TCRdb used MiXCR to reprocess the multiplex PCR reads, holding one entry per CDR3 protein. The sample consists of 400,000 to 550,000 distinct CDR3 sequences, approximately 15% of them appearing once. V was clipped by 1 base and J by 3 bases; unmatched bases: 0. Looked up from germline, CDR1 is LGHDT and CDR2 is YNNKEL (reference sequence). This CDR3 has 14 amino acids. Researchers defined stable Graves' hyperthyroidism as no ophthalmopathy progression within 18 months. Hyperthyroidism, newly diagnosed and lasting under 2 months, affected patients aged 18 to 65. This clonotype was detected ten times or more. Antigen unknown.

The sequence came from a woman aged 18-29 years with Graves' hyperthyroidism. Input material: blood. The chain employs TRBV3-1 and TRBJ2-5; 9 bases align to TRBD2. The CDR3 sequence: CASSQGLAEETQYF. CDR3 coding DNA: TGTGCCAGCAGCCAAGGACTAGCGGAAGAGACCCAGTACTTC.